Below, 26 T cell receptor beta chains from the same sample are listed, as sequenced in a study of T cell responses to AZD1222 COVID-19 vaccine. Sequencing used immunoSEQ multiplex PCR; TCRdb keeps in-frame clones, though not all of them. The table lists 200,000 to 250,000 clones, about 95% of them singletons. Sample: peripheral blood, taken 28 days after the second dose of the MenACWY control vaccine. All receptors come from an adult who received the MenACWY meningococcal vaccine as a control.

The V and J genes are TRBV4-3 and TRBJ2-1; D not certain. Germline V lookup: CDR1 LGHNA, CDR2 YSLEER. The CDR3 loop spans 14 amino acids. Deletions cut 0 bases from V and 4 bases from J, with 7 bases between. In DNA, the CDR3 is TGCGCCAGCAGCCAAGACTTCCGTTACAATGAGCAGTTCTTC. This sequence encodes CASSQDFRYNEQFF.

This clone has more than one count but fewer than ten. This chain links TRBV24-1 with TRBJ2-2; D might be TRBD1 (5 bases). The germline V gene has CDR1 KGHDR and CDR2 SFDVKD. The V end was cut by 3 bases, the J end by 2 bases, with 9 bases between. This CDR3 region has 15 residues. CDR3 DNA: TGTGCCACCAGTGATCCGACAGTAAACACCGGGGAGCTGTTTTTT. Translating gives CATSDPTVNTGELFF.

V gene TRBV30 combines with J gene TRBJ1-2, with TRBD1 as a possible D gene (5 bases). Trimming left V 3 bases short and J 3 bases short, with 8 bases between. The CDR3 loop spans 12 amino acids. Germline assignment: CDR1 GTSNPN and CDR2 SVGIG (reference sequence). CDR3 amino acids: CAWSRGDYGYTF. The CDR3 coding sequence is TGTGCCTGGAGCCGAGGGGACTATGGCTACACCTTC.

The chain employs TRBV6-5 and TRBJ1-1; D is uncertain. The CDR3 has 13 residues. CDR1 is MNHEY and CDR2 is SVGAGI in the germline V gene. Trimming shortened V by 6 bases and J by 1 base, and 9 bases separated the two germline ends. The CDR3 DNA is TGTGCCAGCAGAGTTGACCCGAACACTGAAGCTTTCTTT. This codes for CASRVDPNTEAFF.

The CDR3 spells CASSQSAYGYTF. As DNA, the CDR3 is TGTGCCAGCAGCCAATCCGCCTATGGCTACACCTTC. This sequence joins TRBV3-1 (or the pseudogene TRBV3-2) and TRBJ1-2; D remains ambiguous. This CDR3 is built from 12 residues. V lost 2 bases, J lost 4 bases, and 5 bases lay in between. The germline gives CDR1 LGHDT, CDR2 YNNKEL (reference sequence).

The chain carries TRBV30 and TRBJ2-3, with 7 bases identical to TRBD1. The CDR3 is made up of 13 amino acids. Germline values: CDR1 GTSNPN, CDR2 SVGIG (reference sequence). V was pared by 3 bases and J by 6 bases, with 6 bases of the junction left unmatched. CDR3 coding DNA: TGTGCCTGGAGCGCCGGGACAGTTGATACGCAGTATTTT. This translates into CAWSAGTVDTQYF.

The table lists this clone with a few counts. This sequence joins TRBV4-1 and TRBJ1-4, with D tentatively TRBD1 (6 bases). CDR3 length equals 16 residues. V was pared by 1 base and J by 7 bases, with 16 bases between. The V gene's germline CDR1 is MGHRA and CDR2 YSYEKL. The CDR3 spells CASSQAPGGEGEKLFF. As DNA, the CDR3 is TGCGCCAGCAGCCAAGCCCCGGGGGGCGAGGGTGAAAAACTGTTTTTT.

The chain has TRBV5-4 and TRBJ2-7; D is possibly TRBD2 (5 bases). This CDR3 has 14 amino acids. Germline CDR1 SGHNT, CDR2 YYREEE (reference sequence). Trimming pared 0 bases from V and 2 bases from J, leaving 9 bases between. CDR3 in amino acids: CASSLGGAAYEQYF. The CDR3 region has the DNA TGTGCCAGCAGCTTGGGGGGAGCAGCCTACGAGCAGTACTTC.

The rearrangement joins TRBV6-2 or TRBV6-3 to TRBJ2-1; possible D gene TRBD2, 6 bases. Trimming left V 6 bases short and J 12 bases short, with 12 bases between. Germline assignment: CDR1 MNHEY and CDR2 SVGEGT. The length of the CDR3 is 11 residues. CDR3 loop: CASSPGTVQFF. The CDR3 nucleotides are TGTGCCAGCAGCCCAGGGACTGTGCAGTTCTTC.

V and J are TRBV3-1 (or the pseudogene TRBV3-2) and TRBJ2-7, with 8 bases lining up with TRBD1. Germline-derived CDR1 and CDR2 are LGHDT and YNNKEL (reference sequence). CDR3 size: 12 residues. V lost 4 bases, J lost 9 bases, and 5 bases stayed unmatched. For the CDR3, the DNA is TGTGCCAGCAGCCCTGGACAGGGAAGGCAGTACTTC. It translates to CASSPGQGRQYF.

The rearrangement joins TRBV6-1 to TRBJ1-2; D ambiguous. The CDR3 is 13 residues long. CDR1 and CDR2 from the germline V gene are MNHNS and SASEGT. V was cut by 2 bases and J by 4 bases, with 8 bases left in between. The CDR3 here is CASSERALYGYTF. In nucleotides, the CDR3 is TGTGCCAGCAGTGAACGGGCCCTCTATGGCTACACCTTC.

V usage is TRBV19 and J usage is TRBJ1-6; perhaps TRBD1 as D (6 bases). The CDR3 contains 15 residues. V shed 4 bases and J shed 6 bases, with 13 bases lying between them. CDR1 LNHDA and CDR2 SQIVND come from the germline V gene (reference sequence). CDR3 in amino acids: CASSTSSGVNSPLHF. The CDR3 coding sequence is TGTGCCAGTAGTACCAGTTCAGGGGTTAATTCACCCCTCCACTTT.

The rearrangement links TRBV28 to TRBJ2-1, with D uncertain. The germline CDR1 and CDR2 sequences are MDHEN and SYDVKM. V was pared by 7 bases and J by 10 bases, with 17 bases between. The CDR3 has 13 residues. CDR3 amino acids: CASNMGGVREQFF. CDR3 coding DNA: TGTGCCAGCAACATGGGTGGGGTAAGAGAGCAGTTCTTC.

The V call is TRBV19, the J call TRBJ1-5; D may be TRBD1 (5 bases). Trimming left V 6 bases short and J 2 bases short, with 20 bases between. The CDR3 sequence is 17 residues long. Germline CDR1 LNHDA, CDR2 SQIVND (reference sequence). CDR3 in DNA: TGTGCCAGTAGCGCTAGGGAGGGGTTTGTTGGCAATCAGCCCCAGCATTTT. This gives the protein CASSAREGFVGNQPQHF.

The chain has TRBV28 and TRBJ2-5; D is unresolved. The CDR3 spans 16 residues. V was trimmed by 6 bases and J by 0 bases, leaving 17 bases between them. Germline V CDR1 and CDR2: MDHEN, SYDVKM. CDR3 nucleotide sequence: TGTGCCAGCAGCTCCCAGACCCCAGCGTACCAAGAGACCCAGTACTTC. This gives the protein CASSSQTPAYQETQYF.

This chain joins TRBV18 and TRBJ2-7; 7 positions match TRBD1. This CDR3 region has 14 residues. Per the germline V gene, CDR1 is KGHSH and CDR2 is LQKENI. J gave up 7 bases and V 3 bases, and 9 bases lay outside the gene matches. CDR3 nucleotide sequence: TGTGCCAGCTCACCTCCGGACAGGCCAGAGGAGCAGTACTTC. Translated: CASSPPDRPEEQYF.

This chain uses TRBV18 with TRBJ2-7; possibly TRBD2 for D (6 bases). This CDR3 comprises 14 residues. Deletions cut 0 bases from V and 3 bases from J, with 9 bases between. CDR1 and CDR2 from the germline V gene are KGHSH and LQKENI. The CDR3 bases are TGTGCCAGCTCACCACCCTCGGAGGGCTACGAGCAGTACTTC. Translation: CASSPPSEGYEQYF.

The chain uses TRBV7-2 and TRBJ2-1; D might be TRBD1 (5 bases). Trimming removed 1 base at V and 5 bases at J, with 9 bases between. The germline CDR1 and CDR2 sequences are SGHTA and FQGNSA. The CDR3 has 14 amino acids. The CDR3 DNA reads TGTGCCAGCAGCTTAGTTTCCAGGGACAATGAGCAGTTCTTC. It specifies CASSLVSRDNEQFF.

CDR3 protein: CAYSTGDQPQHF. The CDR3 bases are TGTGCCTATTCTACCGGGGATCAGCCCCAGCATTTT. The V call is TRBV30, the J call TRBJ1-5; D is unclear. Germline CDR1 is GTSNPN and CDR2 is SVGIG (reference sequence). V lost 7 bases to trimming and J lost 5 bases, with 12 bases between them. This CDR3 has 12 amino acids.

The J gene is TRBJ1-1, the V gene TRBV9; maybe TRBD1 (6 bases). The germline V gene has CDR1 SGDLS and CDR2 YYNGEE. Trimming took off 1 base at V and 4 bases at J, with 11 bases between the two ends. The CDR3 contains 14 residues. Here the CDR3 reads CASSVNGGGTEAFF. The CDR3 nucleotides read TGTGCCAGCAGCGTAAACGGGGGCGGCACTGAAGCTTTCTTT.

The sample holds one count of this clone. V and J are TRBV5-1 and TRBJ2-1, with D perhaps TRBD1 (6 bases). Germline values: CDR1 SGHRS, CDR2 YFSETQ. This CDR3 is built from 15 residues. The germline V and J ends were trimmed by 4 bases and 0 bases, with 11 bases remaining between them. The CDR3 DNA reads TGCGCCAGCAGCAAAGACAGGAGCTCCTACAATGAGCAGTTCTTC. Translating it yields CASSKDRSSYNEQFF.

The rearrangement links TRBV7-9 to TRBJ1-1; D perhaps matches TRBD1 (5 bases). Germline V gene data show CDR1 as SEHNR and CDR2 as FQNEAQ (reference sequence). This CDR3 contains 13 residues. Trimming shortened V by 1 base and J by 8 bases, and 11 bases separated the two germline ends. The CDR3 DNA sequence: TGTGCCAGCAGCTTAGTCGGCAGGGAAGAAGCTTTCTTT. It translates to CASSLVGREEAFF.

The rearrangement links TRBV28 to TRBJ2-7; 12 bases agree with TRBD2. The CDR3 spans 16 residues. Germline CDR1 MDHEN, CDR2 SYDVKM. J gave up 3 bases and V 2 bases, and 5 bases lay outside the gene matches. Here the CDR3 reads CASSLVLAGGVYEQYF. As DNA, the CDR3 is TGTGCCAGCAGTTTAGTCCTAGCGGGAGGGGTCTACGAGCAGTACTTC.

The chain is built from TRBV21-1 and TRBJ1-1; the D call TRBD1 from the table was never checked on the DNA. TRBV21-1 is shown as a pseudogene. The CDR3 is made up of 16 amino acids. The CDR3 is CASTPGQGEGNTEAFF. DNA for the CDR3: TGTGCCAGCACCCCGGGACAGGGGGAAGGAAACACTGAAGCTTTCTTT.

This sequence joins TRBV27 and TRBJ2-7; 7 positions agree with TRBD1. CDR1 is MNHEY, CDR2 SMNVEV, per germline (reference sequence). The length of the CDR3 is 12 residues. Unmatched junction bases numbered 1, after V lost 6 bases and J lost 2 bases. DNA of the CDR3: TGTGCCAGCAGAACAGGGGCCTACGAGCAGTACTTC. Translated, it gives CASRTGAYEQYF.

V and J are TRBV4-3 and TRBJ2-7; 7 bases line up with TRBD2. The germline gives CDR1 LGHNA, CDR2 YSLEER. The CDR3 runs to 16 residues. V lost 0 bases to trimming and J lost 3 bases; unmatched junction nucleotides: 8. In DNA form, the CDR3 reads TGCGCCAGCAGCCAAGATCGGGGGACGGGGGGCTACGAGCAGTACTTC. Encoded protein: CASSQDRGTGGYEQYF.